A selection of T cell receptor beta chains follows, all from one sample in a study of T cells in Graves' hyperthyroidism and ophthalmopathy. Each CDR3 protein gets one entry after TCRdb re-called the multiplex PCR reads with MiXCR. The sample has over 500,000 distinct CDR3 sequences; 35% to 50% are singletons. Source material: peripheral blood or thyroid tissue (not recorded which). These receptors originate from an adult woman with Graves' disease, either hyperthyroidism or ophthalmopathy (not recorded which). Each CDR3 is given with its conserved first and last residue. The order of the fields is J gene, V gene, clone size, D gene, CDR3 protein, CDR3 DNA. D genes are given only for firm matches. Not every row has a clone size; where given, it reads once, few, many or a size class.

>TRBJ1-1|TRBV3-1|many|NA
CASSHPGFPEAFF
TGTGCCAGCAGCCATCCAGGGTTTCCTGAAGCTTTCTTT
>TRBJ1-2|TRBV2|few|NA
CASSEVGFGYTF
TGTGCCAGCAGTGAAGTCGGTTTTGGCTACACCTTC
>TRBJ2-5|TRBV7-2|NA|NA
CASSLIGGPGETQYF
TGTGCCAGCAGCTTAATCGGGGGACCGGGAGAGACCCAGTACTTC
>TRBJ2-2|TRBV29-1|once|TRBD1
CSVIRDRGTGELFF
TGCAGCGTAATCCGGGACAGGGGTACCGGGGAGCTGTTTTTT
>TRBJ1-2|TRBV20-1|NA|TRBD1
CSARDGGQGANYGYTF
TGCAGTGCTAGAGATGGAGGACAGGGGGCGAACTATGGCTACACCTTC
>TRBJ2-7|TRBV2|NA|TRBD1
CASRTGVPYEQYF
TGTGCCAGCAGAACAGGGGTCCCCTACGAGCAGTACTTC
>TRBJ2-7|TRBV6-1|NA|NA
CASSRNRKQYF
TGTGCCAGCAGCCGGAATAGAAAGCAGTACTTC
>TRBJ2-2|TRBV2|NA|NA
CATRGAWNTGELFF
TGTGCTACTCGAGGGGCTTGGAACACCGGGGAGCTGTTTTTT
>TRBJ2-7|TRBV29-1|NA|TRBD1
CSVETGGGEQYF
TGCAGCGTCGAGACAGGGGGTGGCGAGCAGTACTTC
>TRBJ1-1|TRBV7-9|NA|TRBD1
CASSHRDRGRGNTEAFF
TGTGCCAGCAGCCACCGGGACAGGGGGCGCGGGAACACTGAAGCTTTCTTT
>TRBJ2-2|TRBV7-8|many|NA
CASSLTGRDGELFF
TGTGCCAGCAGCTTGACAGGGCGGGACGGGGAGCTGTTTTTT
>TRBJ1-2|TRBV28|NA|TRBD1
CASLPGTEYINYGYTF
TGTGCCAGCTTGCCCGGGACAGAGTATATCAACTATGGCTACACCTTC
>TRBJ2-3|TRBV11-2|NA|TRBD1
CASSADRGNTDTQYF
TGTGCCAGCAGCGCTGACAGGGGGAACACAGATACGCAGTATTTT
>TRBJ2-7|TRBV11-2|once|TRBD2
CASSLSSGGREQYF
TGTGCCAGCAGCTTAAGTTCGGGGGGGCGCGAGCAGTACTTC
>TRBJ1-6|TRBV7-3|once|TRBD1
CASSIGQDYSPLHF
TGTGCCAGCAGCATCGGACAGGATTATTCACCCCTCCACTTT
>TRBJ2-7|TRBV29-1|few|NA
CSVAVGTYEQYF
TGCAGCGTTGCTGTGGGGACCTACGAGCAGTACTTC
>TRBJ2-5|TRBV2|NA|TRBD2
CASGVAGLQETQYF
TGTGCCAGTGGGGTAGCGGGGCTCCAAGAGACCCAGTACTTC
>TRBJ1-1|TRBV2|NA|NA
CACSARVTEAFF
NA
>TRBJ1-3|TRBV29-1|NA|NA
CSVEGESGNTIYF
TGCAGCGTTGAAGGGGAGTCTGGAAACACCATATATTTT
>TRBJ1-2|TRBV25-1|NA|TRBD1
CASSARTGRYYGYTF
TGTGCCAGCAGTGCTAGGACAGGGCGATACTATGGCTACACCTTC
>TRBJ1-1|TRBV20-1|NA|TRBD1
CSARIRTGLKTEAFF
TGCAGTGCTAGAATAAGGACAGGACTGAAAACTGAAGCTTTCTTT
>TRBJ1-2|TRBV5-1|many|TRBD1
CASRPGQGGGYTF
TGCGCCAGCAGACCGGGACAGGGAGGTGGCTACACCTTC
>TRBJ1-4|TRBV7-2|NA|NA
CASTTTQGINEKLFF
TGTGCCAGCACCACAACACAGGGAATTAATGAAAAACTGTTTTTT
>TRBJ2-5|TRBV7-2|NA|TRBD2
CASSLAGEQETQYF
TGTGCCAGCAGCTTGGCGGGAGAACAAGAGACCCAGTACTTC
>TRBJ2-7|TRBV7-2|NA|NA
CASSSPLVGDISYEQYF
TGTGCCAGCAGCTCTCCCCTGGTTGGCGACATCTCCTACGAGCAGTACTTC
>TRBJ1-5|TRBV6-5|many|NA
CASSNGLENQPQHF
TGTGCCAGCAGTAACGGACTGGAAAATCAGCCCCAGCATTTT
>TRBJ1-5|TRBV24-1|NA|TRBD1
CATAGQEDQPQHF
TGTGCCACCGCGGGACAGGAAGATCAGCCCCAGCATTTT
>TRBJ1-5|TRBV14|once|NA
CASSRIKGDNQPQHF
TGTGCCAGCAGCCGCATAAAGGGGGACAATCAGCCCCAGCATTTT
>TRBJ2-5|TRBV6-5|many|NA
CASSSQAYQETQYF
TGTGCCAGCAGTTCCCAGGCGTACCAAGAGACCCAGTACTTC
>TRBJ2-7|TRBV7-9|once|NA
CASRSQWSSYEQYF
TGTGCCAGCAGGAGTCAGTGGAGCTCCTACGAGCAGTACTTC
>TRBJ2-7|TRBV29-1|NA|TRBD1
CSQDLQGATGYEQYF
TGCAGCCAAGATCTTCAGGGGGCGACCGGGTACGAGCAGTACTTC
>TRBJ2-3|TRBV18|NA|NA
CASSQPIGSSTDTQYF
TGTGCCAGCTCGCAGCCTATCGGGTCTTCCACAGATACGCAGTATTTT
>TRBJ1-6|TRBV7-2|NA|NA
CASNKGADLHF
TGTGCCAGCAATAAGGGCGCCGACCTCCACTTT
>TRBJ1-2|TRBV5-5|many|NA
CASSPGMYGYTF
TGTGCCAGCAGCCCAGGGATGTATGGCTACACCTTC
>TRBJ2-7|TRBV20-1|few|TRBD2
CSAQPASGTYEQYF
TGCAGTGCCCAGCCGGCTAGCGGTACCTACGAGCAGTACTTC
>TRBJ1-5|TRBV7-2|NA|TRBD1
CASSADRGGGQPQHF
TGTGCCAGCAGCGCGGACAGGGGCGGGGGTCAGCCCCAGCATTTT
>TRBJ1-2|TRBV10-3|NA|TRBD1
CAISVGLGQENYGYTF
TGTGCCATCAGTGTGGGATTAGGACAGGAAAACTATGGCTACACCTTC
>TRBJ2-7|TRBV20-1|NA|TRBD2
CSARDRAGGWEQYF
TGCAGTGCTAGAGATAGAGCGGGGGGCTGGGAGCAGTACTTC
>TRBJ2-2|TRBV7-9|many|TRBD1
CASSFGTAYTGELFF
TGTGCCAGCAGCTTCGGGACAGCCTACACCGGGGAGCTGTTTTTT
>TRBJ2-7|TRBV7-9|NA|TRBD2
CASSLEAGGWNEQYF
TGTGCCAGCAGCTTAGAGGCGGGAGGGTGGAATGAGCAGTACTTC
>TRBJ1-2|TRBV5-1|NA|NA
CASSLDSTYGYGYTF
TGCGCCAGCAGCTTGGATTCCACCTATGGCTATGGCTACACCTTC
>TRBJ1-4|TRBV29-1|many|TRBD1
CSVMGSGTGEKLFF
TGCAGCGTCATGGGGTCCGGGACAGGGGAAAAACTGTTTTTT
>TRBJ2-5|TRBV27|NA|NA
CASSLSATRETQYF
TGTGCCAGCAGTTTATCCGCCACAAGAGAGACCCAGTACTTC
>TRBJ1-2|TRBV7-2|NA|TRBD1
CASSRGQVYGYTF
TGTGCCAGCAGCCGCGGACAGGTCTATGGCTACACCTTC
>TRBJ1-2|TRBV29-1|many|NA
CSVDATLGLEGYTF
TGCAGCGTTGATGCTACCTTGGGCTTGGAGGGCTACACCTTC
>TRBJ1-4|TRBV5-1|many|NA
CASSQRVAATNEKLFF
TGCGCCAGCAGCCAACGGGTAGCCGCAACTAATGAAAAACTGTTTTTT
>TRBJ2-7|TRBV10-3|NA|NA
CAISESRGNERYF
TGTGCCATCAGTGAGTCACGGGGGAACGAGCGGTACTTC
>TRBJ1-1|TRBV29-1|few|NA
CSSRGRVNTEAFF
TGCAGTTCCAGAGGTAGGGTCAACACTGAAGCTTTCTTT
>TRBJ2-2|TRBV10-2|few|TRBD2
CASYAGGTGELFF
TGCGCCAGCTACGCGGGAGGCACCGGGGAGCTGTTTTTT
>TRBJ1-1|TRBV7-9|many|NA
CASSLANRRNTEAFF
TGTGCCAGCAGCTTAGCCAACAGGCGAAACACTGAAGCTTTCTTT
>TRBJ1-5|TRBV9|many|NA
CASSVGSQPRPQHF
TGTGCCAGCAGCGTAGGTTCCCAGCCACGGCCCCAGCATTTT
>TRBJ2-7|TRBV29-1|many|TRBD1
CSVEPTGQAGQYF
TGCAGCGTTGAACCCACCGGACAGGCGGGGCAGTACTTC
>TRBJ2-7|TRBV10-3|many|NA
CAISGDYEQYF
TGTGCCATCAGCGGAGACTACGAGCAGTACTTC
>TRBJ2-2|TRBV20-1|NA|TRBD2
CSASTSGLLSGELFF
TGCAGTGCTTCAACTAGCGGGTTGTTGAGCGGGGAGCTGTTTTTT
>TRBJ1-2|TRBV20-1|NA|TRBD1
CSARDQRQGAGGYTF
TGCAGTGCTAGAGATCAAAGGCAGGGGGCAGGGGGCTACACCTTC
>TRBJ1-1|TRBV7-9|few|TRBD1
CASTAGGASDTEAFF
TGTGCCAGCACGGCAGGGGGCGCATCTGACACTGAAGCTTTCTTT
>TRBJ1-2|TRBV19|many|TRBD1
CASSRDRGNYGYTF
TGTGCCAGTAGTCGGGACAGGGGAAACTATGGCTACACCTTC
>TRBJ1-2|TRBV15|few|TRBD1
CATRAQGGNYGYTF
TGTGCCACCCGGGCGCAAGGGGGCAACTATGGCTACACCTTC